This TCR beta chain was identified in a study of T-cell reconstitution after alpha-beta-depleted transplantation in children. Regarding the study as a whole: A year post-transplant, T-cell counts and diversity derived mostly from newly produced T cells. Certain patients had high TCRbeta diversity at day 60, and it came from recipient T cells and thymic progenitors that survived. Roughly two months post-transplant, alpha-beta T cells reportedly originated from several hundred graft clones that had expanded.

Comments on this clonotype: Its antigen is unidentified.

From germline, CDR1 is SGHRS and CDR2 YFSETQ. This CDR3 comprises 16 residues. Deletions cut 4 bases from V and 5 bases from J, with 21 bases between. Unique molecular identifiers tagged the TCRbeta library. TCRdb fed the PCR reads into MiXCR, producing one record per CDR3 protein. The sample includes around 420,000 distinct CDR3 sequences, about a sixth of them seen just once. This sequence was found in a boy under two years old who had a stem cell transplant for Wiskott-Aldrich syndrome, so the T cells may come from the graft donor. This rearrangement joins TRBV5-1 to TRBJ2-5; possible D gene TRBD1, 6 bases. This sample comprised PBMCs, mostly from graft donor cells, obtained 360 days after TCRalphabeta/CD19-depleted stem cell transplant. This CDR3 reads CASSPWTALNAETQYF. The CDR3 bases are TGCGCCAGCAGCCCGTGGACAGCCCTTAATGCCGAGACCCAGTACTTC.